This entry concerns a single T cell receptor beta chain. The V and J ends lost 1 base and 0 bases, in that order; junction bases with no gene match: 2. CDR1 and CDR2 (germline): LNHNV, YYDKDF (reference sequence). The CDR3 contains 16 residues. The entry originates in a study of blood T cell repertoires in COVID-19. About the research overall: In each case, the material was cDNA or gDNA derived from T cells, B-cell-depleted T cells, or PBMCs.

Authors' methods: Amplification with reference gene primers provided the estimates of nucleated cell counts. TCRdb's copy holds only in-frame clones and misses some; the assay was immunoSEQ multiplex PCR. Clone size and the V and J calls come from that table; the DNA yielded D and trimming. The table shows 100,000 to 140,000 clones, with about four fifths occurring only once. This receptor was obtained from a man aged 65-85 years with acute or convalescent COVID-19. The sample was peripheral blood. The rearrangement links TRBV15 to TRBJ2-1; TRBD1 matches at 8 bases. CDR3 loop: CATSRADRGSYNEQFF. The CDR3 nucleotides read TGTGCCACCAGCAGAGCCGACAGGGGCTCCTACAATGAGCAGTTCTTC.